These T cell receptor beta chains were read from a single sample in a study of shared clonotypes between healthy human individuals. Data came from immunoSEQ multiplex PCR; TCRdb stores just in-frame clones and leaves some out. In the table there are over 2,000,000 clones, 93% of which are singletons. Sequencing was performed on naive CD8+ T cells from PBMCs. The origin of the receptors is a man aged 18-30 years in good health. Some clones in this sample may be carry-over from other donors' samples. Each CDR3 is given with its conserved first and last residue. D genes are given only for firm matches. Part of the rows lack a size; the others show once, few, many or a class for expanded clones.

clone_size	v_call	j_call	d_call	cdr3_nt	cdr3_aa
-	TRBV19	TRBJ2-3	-	TGTGCCAGTAGTATAATGGCCAAGAGCACAGATACGCAGTATTTT	CASSIMAKSTDTQYF
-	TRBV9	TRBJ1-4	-	TGTGCCAGCAGCGTAGATCCGGTCATGGAGGGAAAACTGTTTTTT	CASSVDPVMEGKLFF
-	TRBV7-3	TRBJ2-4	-	TGTGCCAGCAGCCCCACGCCCGGGCAAAACATTCAGTACTTC	CASSPTPGQNIQYF
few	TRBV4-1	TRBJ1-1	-	TGCGCCAGCCACGGTGGGACGGACACTGAAGCTTTCTTT	CASHGGTDTEAFF
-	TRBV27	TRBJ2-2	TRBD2	TGTGCCAGCAGTTTATTGACTAGCGGGAGGGGGACCGGGGAGCTGTTTTTT	CASSLLTSGRGTGELFF
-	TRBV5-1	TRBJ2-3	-	TGCGCCAGCAGCGAGGGAGTTCTCCCCAGCACAGATACGCAGTATTTT	CASSEGVLPSTDTQYF
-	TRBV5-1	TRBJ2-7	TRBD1	TGCGCCAGCCCGGACAGGAGGTTAGTTTCAGCGCTCTACGAGCAGTACTTC	CASPDRRLVSALYEQYF
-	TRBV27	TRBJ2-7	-	TGTGCCAGCAGTTTTCAGGGACTCGAGCAGTACTTC	CASSFQGLEQYF
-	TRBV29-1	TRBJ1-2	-	TGCAGCGTTGAAGAACGGGGTGAGGTCGGCTACACCTTC	CSVEERGEVGYTF
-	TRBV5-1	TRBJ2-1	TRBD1	TGCGCCAGCAGCTTGGGGGACAGGAGGGCTAGGGACTACAATGAGCAGTTCTTC	CASSLGDRRARDYNEQFF
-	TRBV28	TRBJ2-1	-	TGTGCCACCGCGGGGAGAAGGTTCTATGAGCAGTTCTTC	CATAGRRFYEQFF
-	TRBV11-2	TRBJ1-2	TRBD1	TGTGCCAGCAGCTTCAGGGGGGGAACCCTCTATGGCTACACCTTC	CASSFRGGTLYGYTF
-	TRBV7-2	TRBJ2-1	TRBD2	TGTGCCAGCAGCTCAAGCGGGACCTACAATGAGCAGTTCTTC	CASSSSGTYNEQFF
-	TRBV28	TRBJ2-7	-	TGTGCCAGCAGTTTCGACAACTATCCCTACGAGCAGTACTTC	CASSFDNYPYEQYF
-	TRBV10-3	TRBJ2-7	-	TGTGCCATCAGATCAGGACAAGACTACGAGCAGTACTTC	CAIRSGQDYEQYF
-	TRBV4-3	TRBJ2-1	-	TGCGCCAGCAGCCCTCGGGGAAGCTCCTACAATGAGCAGTTCTTC	CASSPRGSSYNEQFF
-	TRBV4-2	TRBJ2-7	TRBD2	TGTGCCAGCAGCTTGGACTCTGGGTCTAGCGGATTATACGAGCAGTACTTC	CASSLDSGSSGLYEQYF
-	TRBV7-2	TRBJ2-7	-	TGTGCCAGCAGCTTATTGTCTCAGTACTACGAGCAGTACTTC	CASSLLSQYYEQYF
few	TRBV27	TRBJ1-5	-	TGTGCCAGCAGCCTCGTCAGGGGCAATCAGCCCCAGCATTTT	CASSLVRGNQPQHF
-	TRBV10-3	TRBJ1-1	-	TGTGCCATCAGTGAGCCCCCTCTGGGGCAGATGAACACTGAAGCTTTCTTT	CAISEPPLGQMNTEAFF
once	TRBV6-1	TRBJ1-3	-	TGTGCCAGCTGGGGGCAGGCGAACTCTGGAAACACCATATATTTT	CASWGQANSGNTIYF
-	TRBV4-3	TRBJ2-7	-	TGCGCCAGCAGCCAAGCACCAGGGCGGGCCTACGAGCAGTACTTC	CASSQAPGRAYEQYF
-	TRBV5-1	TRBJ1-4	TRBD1	TGCGCCAGCAGCGCACTGACAGGGAGGGGAGAAAAACTGTTTTTT	CASSALTGRGEKLFF
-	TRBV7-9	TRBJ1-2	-	TGTGCCAGCAGCGCCGGGACAAACTATGGCTACACCTTC	CASSAGTNYGYTF
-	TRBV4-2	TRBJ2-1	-	TGTGCCAGCAGCCAAGGGACTCACAATGAGCAGTTCTTC	CASSQGTHNEQFF
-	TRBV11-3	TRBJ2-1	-	TGTGCCAGCAGCCCAGGGGACCTTGACAATGAGCAGTTCTTC	CASSPGDLDNEQFF
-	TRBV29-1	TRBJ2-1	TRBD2	TGCAGCGCCAGCCTGACGGGAGGGTTTTACAATGAGCAGTTCTTC	CSASLTGGFYNEQFF
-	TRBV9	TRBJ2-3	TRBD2	TGTGCCAGCAGCGTGGGACTAGCGGGAGCTTCAGATACGCAGTATTTT	CASSVGLAGASDTQYF